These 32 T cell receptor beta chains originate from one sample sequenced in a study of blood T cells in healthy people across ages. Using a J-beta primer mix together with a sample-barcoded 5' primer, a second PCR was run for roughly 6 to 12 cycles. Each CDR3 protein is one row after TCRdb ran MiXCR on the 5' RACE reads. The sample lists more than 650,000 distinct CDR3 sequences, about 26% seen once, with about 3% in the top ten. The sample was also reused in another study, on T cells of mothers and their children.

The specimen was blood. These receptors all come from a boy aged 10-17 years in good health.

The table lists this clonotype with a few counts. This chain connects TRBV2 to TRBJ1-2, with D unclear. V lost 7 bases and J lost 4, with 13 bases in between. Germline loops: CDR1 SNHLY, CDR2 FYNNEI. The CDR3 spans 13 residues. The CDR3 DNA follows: TGTGCCAGCACGTTGGACGGACTCTATGGCTACACCTTC. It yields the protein CASTLDGLYGYTF.

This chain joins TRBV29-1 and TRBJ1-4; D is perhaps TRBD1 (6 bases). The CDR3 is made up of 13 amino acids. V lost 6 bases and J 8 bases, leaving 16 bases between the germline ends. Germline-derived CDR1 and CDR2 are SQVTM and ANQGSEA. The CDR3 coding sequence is TGCAGCGTAAAACGACAGGTTGGGGAAAAACTGTTTTTT. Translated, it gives CSVKRQVGEKLFF.

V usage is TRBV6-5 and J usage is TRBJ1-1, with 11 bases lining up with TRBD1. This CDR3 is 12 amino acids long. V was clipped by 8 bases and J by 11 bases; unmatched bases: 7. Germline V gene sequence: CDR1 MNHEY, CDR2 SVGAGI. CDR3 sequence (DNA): TGTGCCAGCGGAGGGACAGGGGGTTTTGCTTTCTTT. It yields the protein CASGGTGGFAFF.

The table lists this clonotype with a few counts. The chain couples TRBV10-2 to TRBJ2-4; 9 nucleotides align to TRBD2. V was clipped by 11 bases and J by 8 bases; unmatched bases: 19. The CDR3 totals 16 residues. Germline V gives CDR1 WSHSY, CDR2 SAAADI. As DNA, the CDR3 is TGCGCCGGCGGGGGGCAGCTAGCGGGGACGCCTGACATTCAGTACTTC. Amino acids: CAGGGQLAGTPDIQYF.

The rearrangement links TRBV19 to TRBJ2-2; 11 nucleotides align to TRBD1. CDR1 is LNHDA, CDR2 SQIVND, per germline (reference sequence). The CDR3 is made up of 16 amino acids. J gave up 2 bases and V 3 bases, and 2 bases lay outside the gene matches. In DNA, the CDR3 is TGTGCCAGTAGTATTGGACAGGGGGCTAACACCGGGGAGCTGTTTTTT. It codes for CASSIGQGANTGELFF.

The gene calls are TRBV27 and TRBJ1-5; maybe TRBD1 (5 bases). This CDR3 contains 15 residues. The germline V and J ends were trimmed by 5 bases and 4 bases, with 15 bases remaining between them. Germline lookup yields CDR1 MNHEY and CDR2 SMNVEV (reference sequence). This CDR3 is CASSPLQGGNQPQHF. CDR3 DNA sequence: TGTGCCAGCAGTCCTCTCCAGGGAGGAAATCAGCCCCAGCATTTT.

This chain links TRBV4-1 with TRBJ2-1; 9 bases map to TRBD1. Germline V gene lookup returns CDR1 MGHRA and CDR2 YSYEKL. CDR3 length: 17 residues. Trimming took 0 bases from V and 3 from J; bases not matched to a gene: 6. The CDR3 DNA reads TGCGCCAGCAGCCAAGACTTCAGGGGACAGGGCTACAATGAGCAGTTCTTC. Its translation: CASSQDFRGQGYNEQFF.

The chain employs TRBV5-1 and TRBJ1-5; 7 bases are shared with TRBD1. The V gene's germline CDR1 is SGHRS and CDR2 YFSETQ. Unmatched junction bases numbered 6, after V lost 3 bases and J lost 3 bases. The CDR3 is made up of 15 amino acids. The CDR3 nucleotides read TGCGCCAGCAGCTCGACAGGGACCTCCAATCAGCCCCAGCATTTT. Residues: CASSSTGTSNQPQHF.

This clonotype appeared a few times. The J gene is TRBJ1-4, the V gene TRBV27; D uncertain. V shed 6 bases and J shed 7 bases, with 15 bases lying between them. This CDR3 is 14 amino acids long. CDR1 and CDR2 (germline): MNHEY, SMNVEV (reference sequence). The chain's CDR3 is CASRTGLRAEKLFF. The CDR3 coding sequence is TGTGCCAGCAGGACCGGGCTCCGGGCTGAAAAACTGTTTTTT.

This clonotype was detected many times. The CDR3 coding sequence is TGTGCCAGCAGTTTTGCCAGGGGCTACGAGCAGTACTTC. This translates into CASSFARGYEQYF. The chain links TRBV12-3 or TRBV12-4 to TRBJ2-5; possible D gene TRBD1, 6 bases. The better agreement between TRBJ2-7 and the DNA end casts doubt on the J call. The CDR3 is made up of 13 amino acids.

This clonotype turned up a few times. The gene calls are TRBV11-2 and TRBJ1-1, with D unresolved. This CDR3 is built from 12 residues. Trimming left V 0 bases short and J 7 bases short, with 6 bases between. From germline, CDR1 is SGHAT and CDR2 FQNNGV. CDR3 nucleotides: TGTGCCAGCAGCTTAGAGGCTAATGAAGCTTTCTTT. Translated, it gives CASSLEANEAFF.

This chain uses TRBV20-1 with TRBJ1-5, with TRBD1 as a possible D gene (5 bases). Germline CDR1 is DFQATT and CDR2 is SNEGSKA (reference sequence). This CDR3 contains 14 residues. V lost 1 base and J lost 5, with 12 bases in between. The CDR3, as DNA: TGCAGTGCTAGAGGGGGCCAAGGACATCAGCCCCAGCATTTT. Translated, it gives CSARGGQGHQPQHF.

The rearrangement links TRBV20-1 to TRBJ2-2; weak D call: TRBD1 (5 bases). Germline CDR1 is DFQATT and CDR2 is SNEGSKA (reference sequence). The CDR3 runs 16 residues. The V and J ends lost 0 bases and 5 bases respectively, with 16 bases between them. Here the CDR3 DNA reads TGCAGTGCTAGAGATCGCAGGGTCATTGGAACCGGGGAGCTGTTTTTT. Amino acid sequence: CSARDRRVIGTGELFF.

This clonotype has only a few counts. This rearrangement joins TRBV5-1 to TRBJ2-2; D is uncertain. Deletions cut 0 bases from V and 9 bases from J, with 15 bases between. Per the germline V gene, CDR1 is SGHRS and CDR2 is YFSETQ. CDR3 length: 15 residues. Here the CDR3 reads CASSLEAAAVRELFF. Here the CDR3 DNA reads TGCGCCAGCAGCTTGGAGGCGGCCGCGGTAAGGGAGCTGTTTTTT.

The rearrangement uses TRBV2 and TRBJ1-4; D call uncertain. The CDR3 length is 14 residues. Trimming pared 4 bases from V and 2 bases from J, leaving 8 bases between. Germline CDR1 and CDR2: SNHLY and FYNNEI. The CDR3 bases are TGTGCCAGCAGTGTCCGGGGTACTAATGAAAAACTGTTTTTT. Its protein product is CASSVRGTNEKLFF.

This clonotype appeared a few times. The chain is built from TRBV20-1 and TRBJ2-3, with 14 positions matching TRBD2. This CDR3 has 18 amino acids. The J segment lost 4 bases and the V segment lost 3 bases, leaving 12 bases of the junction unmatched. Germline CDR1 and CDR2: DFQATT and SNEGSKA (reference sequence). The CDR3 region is CSASGITGTSGSPDTQYF. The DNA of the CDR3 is TGCAGTGCTAGCGGGATAACCGGGACTAGCGGGAGCCCAGATACGCAGTATTTT.

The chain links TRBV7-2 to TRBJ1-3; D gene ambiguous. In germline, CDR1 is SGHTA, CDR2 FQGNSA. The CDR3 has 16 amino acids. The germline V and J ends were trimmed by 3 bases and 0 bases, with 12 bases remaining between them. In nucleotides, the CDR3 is TGTGCCAGCAGCTTCCTTGCAGCGAGCTCTGGAAACACCATATATTTT. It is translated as CASSFLAASSGNTIYF.

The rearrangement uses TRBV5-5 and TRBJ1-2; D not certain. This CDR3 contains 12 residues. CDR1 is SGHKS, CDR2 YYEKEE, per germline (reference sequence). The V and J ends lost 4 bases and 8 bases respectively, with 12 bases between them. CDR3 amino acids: CASSPLGSGYTF. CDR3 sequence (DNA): TGTGCCAGCAGCCCCCTAGGGAGCGGCTACACCTTC.

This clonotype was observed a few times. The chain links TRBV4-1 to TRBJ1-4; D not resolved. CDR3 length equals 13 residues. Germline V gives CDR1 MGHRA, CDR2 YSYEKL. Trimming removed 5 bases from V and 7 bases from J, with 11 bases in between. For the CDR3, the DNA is TGCGCCAGCAGCTATAGCGGGCCTGAAAAACTGTTTTTT. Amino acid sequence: CASSYSGPEKLFF.

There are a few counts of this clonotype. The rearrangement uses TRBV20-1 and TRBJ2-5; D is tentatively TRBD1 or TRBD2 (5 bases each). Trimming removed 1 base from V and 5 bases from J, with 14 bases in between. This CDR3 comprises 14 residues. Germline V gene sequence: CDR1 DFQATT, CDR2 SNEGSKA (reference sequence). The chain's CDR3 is CSARARGPQETQYF. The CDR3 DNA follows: TGCAGTGCTAGAGCGAGGGGACCCCAGGAGACCCAGTACTTC.

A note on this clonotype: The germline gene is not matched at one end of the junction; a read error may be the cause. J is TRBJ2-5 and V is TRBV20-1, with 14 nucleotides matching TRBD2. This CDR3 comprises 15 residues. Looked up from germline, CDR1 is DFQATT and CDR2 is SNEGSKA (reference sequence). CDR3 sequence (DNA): TGCAGCGCTACTAGGACTAGCGGGGGGAAAGAGACCCAGTACTTC. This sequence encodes CSATRTSGGKETQYF.

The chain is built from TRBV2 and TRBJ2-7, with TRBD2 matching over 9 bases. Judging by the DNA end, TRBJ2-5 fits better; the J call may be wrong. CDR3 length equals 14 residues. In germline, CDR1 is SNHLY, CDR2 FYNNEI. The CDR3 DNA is TGTGCCAGCGCTGGCGGGACTAGCAGAGAGACCCAGTACTTC. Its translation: CASAGGTSRETQYF.

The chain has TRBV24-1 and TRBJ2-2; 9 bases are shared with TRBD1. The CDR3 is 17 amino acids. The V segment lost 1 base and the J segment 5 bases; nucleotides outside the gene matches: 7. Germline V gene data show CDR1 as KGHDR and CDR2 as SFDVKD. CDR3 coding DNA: TGTGCCACCAGTGATTTTGCGGACAGGGGATGGACCGGGGAGCTGTTTTTT. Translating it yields CATSDFADRGWTGELFF.

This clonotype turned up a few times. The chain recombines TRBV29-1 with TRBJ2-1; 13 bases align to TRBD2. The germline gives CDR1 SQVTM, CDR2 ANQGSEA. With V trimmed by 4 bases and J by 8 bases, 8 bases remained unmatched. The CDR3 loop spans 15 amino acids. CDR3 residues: CSVAALAGGGDEQFF. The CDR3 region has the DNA TGCAGCGTTGCGGCACTAGCGGGAGGGGGGGATGAGCAGTTCTTC.

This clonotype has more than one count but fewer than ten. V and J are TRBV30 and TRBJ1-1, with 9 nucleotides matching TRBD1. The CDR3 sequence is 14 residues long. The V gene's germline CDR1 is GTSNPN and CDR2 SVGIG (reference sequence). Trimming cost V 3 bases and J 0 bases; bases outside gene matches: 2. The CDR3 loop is CAWSRDRVNTEAFF. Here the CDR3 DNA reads TGTGCCTGGAGCCGGGACAGGGTGAACACTGAAGCTTTCTTT.

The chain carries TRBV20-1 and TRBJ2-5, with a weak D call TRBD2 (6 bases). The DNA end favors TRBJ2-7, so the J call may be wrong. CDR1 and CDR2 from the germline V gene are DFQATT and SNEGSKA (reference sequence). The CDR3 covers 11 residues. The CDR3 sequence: CSAAGGYEQYF. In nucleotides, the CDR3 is TGCAGTGCGGCCGGGGGCTACGAGCAGTACTTC.

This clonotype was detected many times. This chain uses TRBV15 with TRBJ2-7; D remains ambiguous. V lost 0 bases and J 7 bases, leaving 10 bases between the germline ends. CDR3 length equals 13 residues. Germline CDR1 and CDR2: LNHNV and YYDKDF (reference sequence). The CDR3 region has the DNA TGTGCCACCAGCAGAGATATCCGGCGGGAGCAGTACTTC. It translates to CATSRDIRREQYF. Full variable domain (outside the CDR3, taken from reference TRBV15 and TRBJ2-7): DAMVIQNPRYQVTQFGKPVTLSCSQTLNHNVMYWYQQKSSQAPKLLFHYYDKDFNNEADTPDNFQSRRPNTSFCFLDIRSPGLGDTAMYLCATSRDIRREQYFGPGTRLTVT.

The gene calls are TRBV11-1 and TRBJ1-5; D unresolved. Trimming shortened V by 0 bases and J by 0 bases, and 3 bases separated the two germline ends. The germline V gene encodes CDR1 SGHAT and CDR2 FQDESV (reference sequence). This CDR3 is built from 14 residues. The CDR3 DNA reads TGTGCCAGCAGCTTAGCGCCTAGCAATCAGCCCCAGCATTTT. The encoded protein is CASSLAPSNQPQHF.

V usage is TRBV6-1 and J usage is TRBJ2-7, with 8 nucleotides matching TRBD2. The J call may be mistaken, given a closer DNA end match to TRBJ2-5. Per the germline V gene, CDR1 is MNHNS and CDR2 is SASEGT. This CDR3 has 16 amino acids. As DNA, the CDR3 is TGTGCCAGCAGCGATGGCCTGACTAGCGCCAGGGAGACCCAGTACTTC. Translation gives CASSDGLTSARETQYF.

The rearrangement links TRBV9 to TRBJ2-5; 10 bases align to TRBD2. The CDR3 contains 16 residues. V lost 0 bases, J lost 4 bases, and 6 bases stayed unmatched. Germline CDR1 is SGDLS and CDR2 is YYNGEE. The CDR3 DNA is TGTGCCAGCAGCGTAGGGGCTAGCGGGGGTGTAGAGACCCAGTACTTC. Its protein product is CASSVGASGGVETQYF.

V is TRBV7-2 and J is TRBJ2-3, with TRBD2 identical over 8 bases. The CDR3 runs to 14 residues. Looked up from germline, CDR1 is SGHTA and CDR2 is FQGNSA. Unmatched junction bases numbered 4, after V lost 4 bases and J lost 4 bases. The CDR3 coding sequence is TGTGCCAGCAGCTCCCGGGAGGGAGCAGATACGCAGTATTTT. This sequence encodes CASSSREGADTQYF. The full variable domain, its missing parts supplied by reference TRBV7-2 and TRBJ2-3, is GAGVSQSPSNKVTEKGKDVELRCDPISGHTALYWYRQSLGQGLEFLIYFQGNSAPDKSGLPSDRFSAERTGGSVSTLTIQRTQQEDSAVYLCASSSREGADTQYFGPGTRLTVL.

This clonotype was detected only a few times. In DNA, the CDR3 is TGCAGTGCTAGATTTGGCCCCCTTTCCACTGAAGCTTTCTTT. It specifies CSARFGPLSTEAFF. The V call is TRBV20-1, the J call TRBJ1-1; D not certain. There are 14 residues in the CDR3. The V end was cut by 2 bases, the J end by 4 bases, with 14 bases between. Germline values: CDR1 DFQATT, CDR2 SNEGSKA (reference sequence).